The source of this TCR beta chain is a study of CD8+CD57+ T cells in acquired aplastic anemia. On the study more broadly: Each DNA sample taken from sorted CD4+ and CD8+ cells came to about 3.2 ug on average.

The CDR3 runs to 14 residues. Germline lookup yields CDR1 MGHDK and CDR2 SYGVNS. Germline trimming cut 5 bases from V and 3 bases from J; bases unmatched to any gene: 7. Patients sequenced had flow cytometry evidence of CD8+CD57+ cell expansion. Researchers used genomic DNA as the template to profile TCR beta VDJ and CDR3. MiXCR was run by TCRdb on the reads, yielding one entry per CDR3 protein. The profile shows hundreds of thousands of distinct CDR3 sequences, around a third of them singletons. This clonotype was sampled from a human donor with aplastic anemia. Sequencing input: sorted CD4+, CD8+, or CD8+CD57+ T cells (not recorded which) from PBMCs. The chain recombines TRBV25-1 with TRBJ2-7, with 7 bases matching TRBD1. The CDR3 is CASSNRDSGYEQYF. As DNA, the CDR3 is TGTGCCAGCAGTAACCGGGACAGCGGCTACGAGCAGTACTTC.